This T cell receptor beta chain originates from a study of a mutant IDH1 vaccine in newly diagnosed glioma. Study as a whole: Following radiotherapy alone, or alongside temozolomide cycles, vaccination was started after an interval of 4-6 weeks.

Time point specified: week 23, last vaccination. What each vaccine dose contained was 300 ug of mutant IDH1 20-mer peptide, accompanied by topical imiquimod. This clone was observed a few times. The antigen remains unidentified. Broader study findings: Immune responses induced by vaccination arose in around 93% of the patients.

Using immunoSEQ multiplex PCR, the repertoire was profiled, and TCRdb retains in-frame clones only, with some absent. This repertoire shows over 45,000 clones, about four fifths found once; its top ten account for 5% to 8%. CDR3 length: 10 residues. The germline V and J ends were trimmed by 6 bases and 12 bases, with 14 bases remaining between them. Germline V CDR1 and CDR2: SQVTM, ANQGSEA. Sequenced here: PBMCs, sampled from a glioma patient whose treatment included an IDH1 peptide vaccine. This receptor was identified in a man aged 40-49 years with glioma. The rearrangement links TRBV29-1 to TRBJ1-2; a possible D gene is TRBD1 (5 bases). DNA for the CDR3: TGCAGCGTCGGGACTGCTGTCAACACCTTC. It specifies CSVGTAVNTF.